This entry is about one T cell receptor (beta chain). This specimen comes from a study of Ad26.COV2.S vaccination and SARS-CoV-2 variants. Study-wide background: Donor was one of the participants in the Ad26.COV2.S arm of the COV1001 trial. By the intramuscular route, Ad26.COV2.S was given once, or twice 56 days apart.

The CDR3 loop spans 13 amino acids. Trimming took 8 bases from V and 4 from J, leaving 11 bases between them. Germline V gene data show CDR1 as LNHNV and CDR2 as YYDKDF (reference sequence). Treatment described: roughly 20 received Ad26.COV2.S at low or high dose, single or two shots; 5 received placebo; per-sample allocation not given. Samples analyzed were those drawn on day 63 after the first vaccine or placebo injection. Produced via immunoSEQ multiplex PCR; TCRdb's table is partial and in-frame only. This sample has some 480,000 clones, with around 88% found just once. The chain combines TRBV15 with TRBJ1-4; D remains unclear. The sequence was obtained from a person aged 18 to 59 who received the Ad26.COV2.S COVID-19 vaccine or a placebo. This specimen consisted of peripheral blood, obtained in a trial of Ad26.COV2.S vaccine versus placebo. CDR3 sequence: CATQAPSNEKLFF. CDR3 DNA: TGTGCCACCCAAGCCCCGAGTAATGAAAAACTGTTTTTT.